These 8 T cell receptor beta chains originate from one sample sequenced in a study of control samples from healthy donors and cancer patients. Method: immunoSEQ multiplex PCR; TCRdb's copy keeps in-frame clones and lacks some. Of 75,000 to 95,000 clones listed, roughly nine tenths are singletons. Material: blood. The origin of the receptors is a woman aged 18-35 years in good health.

The chain has TRBV7-9 and TRBJ1-1, with D possibly matching TRBD1 (6 bases). The CDR3 runs to 14 residues. The V end lost 1 base, the J end lost 5 bases, and 11 bases lay between the germline ends. Germline CDR1 is SEHNR and CDR2 is FQNEAQ (reference sequence). CDR3 coding DNA: TGTGCCAGCAGCTTAGATATAACAGGGACTGAAGCTTTCTTT. It specifies CASSLDITGTEAFF. The entire variable domain, with the rest obtained from reference TRBV7-9 and TRBJ1-1, is as follows: DTGVSQNPRHKITKRGQNVTFRCDPISEHNRLYWYRQTLGQGPEFLTYFQNEAQLEKSRLLSDRFSAERPKGSFSTLEIQRTEQGDSAMYLCASSLDITGTEAFFGQGTRLTVV.

The rearrangement uses TRBV13 and TRBJ1-3; D not certain. V was shortened by 5 bases and J by 0 bases, with 11 bases between the two germline ends. This CDR3 has 15 residues. Germline lookup yields CDR1 PRHDT and CDR2 FYEKMQ (reference sequence). CDR3 nucleotide sequence: TGTGCCAGCAGCCCCAAGCGGGGCTCTGGAAACACCATATATTTT. Protein: CASSPKRGSGNTIYF.

This clone is categorized as medium-sized (0.01 to 0.1%). The rearrangement joins TRBV2 to TRBJ2-3; 8 bases line up with TRBD1. The germline gives CDR1 SNHLY, CDR2 FYNNEI. The CDR3 is 14 amino acids. Trimming at V came to 6 bases and at J to 2 bases, leaving 4 bases not matched to a gene. CDR3 loop: CASSRDRNTDTQYF. In DNA form, the CDR3 reads TGTGCCAGCAGCCGGGACAGGAACACAGATACGCAGTATTTT.

The genes are TRBV19 and TRBJ2-7; the D is unclear. Trimming left V 2 bases short and J 0 bases short, with 11 bases between. This CDR3 is 15 amino acids long. The germline gives CDR1 LNHDA, CDR2 SQIVND (reference sequence). The DNA of the CDR3 is TGTGCCAGTAGTATATCTGGCACCCACTCCTACGAGCAGTACTTC. It is translated as CASSISGTHSYEQYF.

This clone has a single count. The chain employs TRBV7-2 and TRBJ1-1; no definite D call. This CDR3 has 14 amino acids. Germline loops: CDR1 SGHTA, CDR2 FQGNSA. V was pared by 3 bases and J by 1 base, with 9 bases between. The chain's CDR3 is CASSFTAQNTEAFF. The CDR3 coding sequence is TGTGCCAGCAGCTTCACGGCACAGAACACTGAAGCTTTCTTT. The entire variable domain, with the rest obtained from reference TRBV7-2 and TRBJ1-1, is as follows: GAGVSQSPSNKVTEKGKDVELRCDPISGHTALYWYRQSLGQGLEFLIYFQGNSAPDKSGLPSDRFSAERTGGSVSTLTIQRTQQEDSAVYLCASSFTAQNTEAFFGQGTRLTVV.

This clone was seen only a few times. This sequence joins TRBV3-1 (or the pseudogene TRBV3-2) and TRBJ2-2; 12 bases are shared with TRBD2. V shed 3 bases, J shed 6 bases, and the junction held 14 bases outside the gene matches. Germline V gives CDR1 LGHDT, CDR2 YNNKEL (reference sequence). The CDR3 consists of 19 residues. The DNA of the CDR3 is TGTGCCAGCAGCCAGGAAGTACTAGCGGGGGGCACCCCCGCCGGGGAGCTGTTTTTT. This codes for CASSQEVLAGGTPAGELFF.

The chain has TRBV11-1 and TRBJ1-1; D unclear. The CDR3 has 14 residues. CDR1 SGHAT and CDR2 FQDESV come from the germline V gene (reference sequence). V lost 0 bases to trimming and J lost 1 base, with 6 bases between them. CDR3 coding DNA: TGTGCCAGCAGCTTAGCGTCGTCGAACACTGAAGCTTTCTTT. Encoded protein: CASSLASSNTEAFF.

This sequence joins TRBV24-1 and TRBJ2-5; 7 bases are shared with TRBD1. Germline V gene data show CDR1 as KGHDR and CDR2 as SFDVKD. Unmatched junction bases numbered 8, after V lost 4 bases and J lost 1 base. This CDR3 comprises 16 residues. CDR3 sequence: CATSEGARGFQETQYF. The CDR3 DNA reads as TGTGCCACCAGTGAGGGGGCCAGGGGGTTCCAAGAGACCCAGTACTTC.